This TCR beta chain is drawn from a study of OX40 agonist ivuxolimab in advanced cancers. Study conclusions and caveats: Relative to CD4+, CD8+ T cells held more expanded clones on average.

The data were produced by immunoSEQ multiplex PCR, yet TCRdb's version contains in-frame clones alone and is incomplete. Of under 80,000 clones detected, around 83% appear once; the ten largest clones hold approximately 8%. Deletions cut 7 bases from V and 7 bases from J, with 19 bases between. This CDR3 region has 14 residues. The germline V gene encodes CDR1 MDHEN and CDR2 SYDVKM. Remarks on this clone: The antigen remains undetermined.

The chain links TRBV28 to TRBJ1-2; D may be TRBD1 (5 bases). The receptor was isolated from an adult with an advanced solid tumor such as melanoma, head and neck, liver or kidney cancer. Source: CD4+ or CD8+ T cells sorted from blood, taken in a trial of the OX40 agonist ivuxolimab. The CDR3 DNA sequence: TGTGCCAGCACCCCAATGGGCAGGGATGGTGGCTACACCTTC. It yields the protein CASTPMGRDGGYTF.